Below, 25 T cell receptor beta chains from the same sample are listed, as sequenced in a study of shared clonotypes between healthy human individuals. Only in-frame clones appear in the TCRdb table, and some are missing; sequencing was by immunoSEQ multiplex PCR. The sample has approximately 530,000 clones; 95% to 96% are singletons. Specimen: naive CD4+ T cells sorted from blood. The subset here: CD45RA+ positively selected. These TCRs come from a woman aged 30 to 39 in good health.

The chain's CDR3 is CASSVTGQTYEQYF. The CDR3 region has the DNA TGCGCCAGCAGCGTAACGGGACAGACCTACGAGCAGTACTTC. This chain links TRBV5-1 with TRBJ2-7; 7 nucleotides align to TRBD1. The CDR3 totals 14 residues. Germline assignment: CDR1 SGHRS and CDR2 YFSETQ. With 4 bases clipped from V and 2 bases from J, the junction kept 6 bases outside the gene matches.

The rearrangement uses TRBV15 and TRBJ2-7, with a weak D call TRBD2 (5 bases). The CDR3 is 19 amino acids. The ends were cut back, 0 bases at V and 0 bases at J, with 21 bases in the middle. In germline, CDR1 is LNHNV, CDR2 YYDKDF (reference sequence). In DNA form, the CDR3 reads TGTGCCACCAGCAGAGATGTGTTCGGAAGCGCGGGCCACTCCTACGAGCAGTACTTC. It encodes CATSRDVFGSAGHSYEQYF.

The CDR3 region is CASSQGLNRQPQHF. As DNA, the CDR3 is TGCGCCAGCAGCCAAGGACTCAATCGACAGCCCCAGCATTTT. The rearrangement uses TRBV4-1 and TRBJ1-5; D ambiguous. Germline-derived CDR1 and CDR2 are MGHRA and YSYEKL. The CDR3 extends over 14 amino acids. The V gene lost 1 base and the J gene lost 7 bases, with 11 bases spanning the gap.

CDR3 sequence (DNA): TGTGCCAGTAGTATAGTGCTAGCGGGATCGCGGGAGCAGTACTTC. Protein: CASSIVLAGSREQYF. V is TRBV19 and J is TRBJ2-7; TRBD2 aligns across 9 bases. The CDR3 sequence is 15 residues long. Per the germline V gene, CDR1 is LNHDA and CDR2 is SQIVND (reference sequence). With V trimmed by 1 base and J by 7 bases, 8 bases remained unmatched.

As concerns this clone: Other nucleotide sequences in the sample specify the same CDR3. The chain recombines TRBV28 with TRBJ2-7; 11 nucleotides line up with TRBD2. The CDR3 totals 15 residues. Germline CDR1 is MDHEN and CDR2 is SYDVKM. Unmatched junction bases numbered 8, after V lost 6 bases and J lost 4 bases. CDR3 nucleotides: TGTGCCAGCAGCCCATTAGCGGGAGGGCCTTACGAGCAGTACTTC. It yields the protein CASSPLAGGPYEQYF.

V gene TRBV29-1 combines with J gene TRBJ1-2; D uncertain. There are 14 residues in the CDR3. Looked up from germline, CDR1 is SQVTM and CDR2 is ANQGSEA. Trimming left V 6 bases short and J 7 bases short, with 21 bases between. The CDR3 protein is CSVAQLQLGGGYTF. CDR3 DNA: TGCAGCGTCGCTCAACTACAACTGGGCGGTGGCTACACCTTC.

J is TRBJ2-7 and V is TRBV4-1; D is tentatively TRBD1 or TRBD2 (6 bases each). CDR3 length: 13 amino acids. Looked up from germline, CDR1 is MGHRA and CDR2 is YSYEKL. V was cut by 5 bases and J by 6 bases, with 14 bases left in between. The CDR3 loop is CASSSGQTSEQYF. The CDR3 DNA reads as TGCGCCAGCAGCTCCGGACAGACTAGCGAGCAGTACTTC.

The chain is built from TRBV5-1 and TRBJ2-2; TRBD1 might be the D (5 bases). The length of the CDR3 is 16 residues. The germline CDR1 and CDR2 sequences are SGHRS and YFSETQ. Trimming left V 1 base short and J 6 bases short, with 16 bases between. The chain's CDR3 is CASSLNGAAFAGELFF. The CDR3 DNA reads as TGCGCCAGCAGCTTGAATGGGGCGGCCTTCGCCGGGGAGCTGTTTTTT.

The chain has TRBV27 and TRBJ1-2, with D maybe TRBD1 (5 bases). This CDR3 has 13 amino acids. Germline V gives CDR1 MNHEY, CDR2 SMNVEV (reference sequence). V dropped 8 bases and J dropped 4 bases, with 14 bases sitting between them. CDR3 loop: CASGLAGSYGYTF. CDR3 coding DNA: TGTGCCAGCGGTCTAGCAGGGAGCTATGGCTACACCTTC.

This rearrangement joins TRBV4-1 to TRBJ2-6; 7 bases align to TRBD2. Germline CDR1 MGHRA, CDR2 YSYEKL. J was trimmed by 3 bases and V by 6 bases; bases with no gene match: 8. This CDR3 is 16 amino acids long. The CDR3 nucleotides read TGCGCCAGCAGGGAATTGCGGGGGAGTGGGGCCAACGTCCTGACTTTC. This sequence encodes CASRELRGSGANVLTF.

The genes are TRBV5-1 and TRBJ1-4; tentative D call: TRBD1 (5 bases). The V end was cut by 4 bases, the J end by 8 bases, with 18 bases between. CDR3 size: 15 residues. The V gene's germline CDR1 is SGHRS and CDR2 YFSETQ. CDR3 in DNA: TGCGCCAGCAGCCGACAGACCAGCATGGGGGAAAAACTGTTTTTT. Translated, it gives CASSRQTSMGEKLFF.

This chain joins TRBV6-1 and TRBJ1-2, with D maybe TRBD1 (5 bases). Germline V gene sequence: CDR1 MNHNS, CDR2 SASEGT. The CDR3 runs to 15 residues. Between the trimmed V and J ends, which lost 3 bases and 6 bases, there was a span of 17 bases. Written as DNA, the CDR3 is TGTGCCAGCAGTGATGAGGGGTATTTGGGGAATGGCTACACCTTC. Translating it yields CASSDEGYLGNGYTF.

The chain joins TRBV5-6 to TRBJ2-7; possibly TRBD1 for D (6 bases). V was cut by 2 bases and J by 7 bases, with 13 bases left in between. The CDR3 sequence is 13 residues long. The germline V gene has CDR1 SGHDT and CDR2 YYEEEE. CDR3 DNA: TGTGCCAGCAGCTTTACCGTGAGGGGGGAGCAGTACTTC. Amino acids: CASSFTVRGEQYF.

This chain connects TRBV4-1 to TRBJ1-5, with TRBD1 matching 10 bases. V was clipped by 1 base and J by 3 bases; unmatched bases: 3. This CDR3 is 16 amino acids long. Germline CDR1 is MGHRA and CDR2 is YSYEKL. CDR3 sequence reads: CASSQGQGANNQPQHF. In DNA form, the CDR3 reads TGCGCCAGCAGCCAAGGACAGGGGGCAAACAATCAGCCCCAGCATTTT.

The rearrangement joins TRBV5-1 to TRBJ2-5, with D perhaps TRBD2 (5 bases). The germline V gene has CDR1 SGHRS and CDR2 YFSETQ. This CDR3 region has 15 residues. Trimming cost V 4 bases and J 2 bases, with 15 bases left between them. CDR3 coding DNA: TGCGCCAGCAGCAAAGGACTGACGCTTCAAGAGACCCAGTACTTC. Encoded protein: CASSKGLTLQETQYF.

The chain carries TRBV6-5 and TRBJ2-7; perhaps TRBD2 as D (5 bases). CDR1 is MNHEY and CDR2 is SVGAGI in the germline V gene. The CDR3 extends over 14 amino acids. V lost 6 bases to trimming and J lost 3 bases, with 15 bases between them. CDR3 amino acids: CASRAHSGDYEQYF. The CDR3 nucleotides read TGTGCCAGCAGGGCCCACAGCGGAGACTACGAGCAGTACTTC.

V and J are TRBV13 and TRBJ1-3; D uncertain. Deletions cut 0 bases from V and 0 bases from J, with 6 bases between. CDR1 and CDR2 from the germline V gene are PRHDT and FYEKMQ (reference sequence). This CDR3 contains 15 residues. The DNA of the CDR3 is TGTGCCAGCAGCTTAGGCCTCTCCTCTGGAAACACCATATATTTT. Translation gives CASSLGLSSGNTIYF.

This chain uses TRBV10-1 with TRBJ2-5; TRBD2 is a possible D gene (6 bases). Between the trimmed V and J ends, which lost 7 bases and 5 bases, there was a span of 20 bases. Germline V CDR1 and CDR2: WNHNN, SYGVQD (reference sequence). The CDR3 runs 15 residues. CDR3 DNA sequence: TGCGCCAGCAAAAGGACTACCGGATTAGGGGAGACCCAGTACTTC. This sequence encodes CASKRTTGLGETQYF.

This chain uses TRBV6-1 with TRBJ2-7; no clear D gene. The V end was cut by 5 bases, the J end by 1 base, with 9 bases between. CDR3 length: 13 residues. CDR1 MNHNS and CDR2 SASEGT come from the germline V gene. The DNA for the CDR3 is TGTGCCAGCAGTAAGACACCATCCTACGAGCAGTACTTC. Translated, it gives CASSKTPSYEQYF.

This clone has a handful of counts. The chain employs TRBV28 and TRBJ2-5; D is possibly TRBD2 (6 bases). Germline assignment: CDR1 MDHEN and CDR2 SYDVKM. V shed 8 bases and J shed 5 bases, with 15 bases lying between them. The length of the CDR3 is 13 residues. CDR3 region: CASHSGVWETQYF. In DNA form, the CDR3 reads TGTGCCAGCCACTCGGGGGTCTGGGAGACCCAGTACTTC.

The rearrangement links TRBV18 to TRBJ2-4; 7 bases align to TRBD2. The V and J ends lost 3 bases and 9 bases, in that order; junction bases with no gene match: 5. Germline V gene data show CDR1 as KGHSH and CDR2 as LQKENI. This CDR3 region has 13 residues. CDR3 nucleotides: TGTGCCAGCTCACCGGCGGGGGACCCCATTCAGTACTTC. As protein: CASSPAGDPIQYF.

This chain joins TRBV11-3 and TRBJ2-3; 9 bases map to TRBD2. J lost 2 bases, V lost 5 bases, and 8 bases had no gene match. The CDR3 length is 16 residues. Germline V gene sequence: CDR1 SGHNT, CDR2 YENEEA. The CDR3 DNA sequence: TGTGCCAGCAGCCCCGGGACTAGCACCGACACAGATACGCAGTATTTT. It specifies CASSPGTSTDTDTQYF. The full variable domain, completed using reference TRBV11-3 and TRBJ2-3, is EAGVVQSPRYKIIEKKQPVAFWCNPISGHNTLYWYLQNLGQGPELLIRYENEEAVDDSQLPKDRFSAERLKGVDSTLKIQPAELGDSAVYLCASSPGTSTDTDTQYFGPGTRLTVL.

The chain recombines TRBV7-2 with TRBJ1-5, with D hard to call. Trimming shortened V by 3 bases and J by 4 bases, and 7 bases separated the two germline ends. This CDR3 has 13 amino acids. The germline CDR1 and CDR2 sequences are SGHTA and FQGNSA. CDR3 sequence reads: CASSFGQNQPQHF. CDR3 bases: TGTGCCAGCAGCTTCGGTCAGAATCAGCCCCAGCATTTT.

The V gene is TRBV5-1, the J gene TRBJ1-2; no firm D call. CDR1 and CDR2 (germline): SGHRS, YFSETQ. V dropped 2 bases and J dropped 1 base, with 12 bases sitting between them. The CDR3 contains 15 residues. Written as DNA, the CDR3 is TGCGCCAGCAGCTTTAGGGCGAACAGTAACTATGGCTACACCTTC. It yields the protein CASSFRANSNYGYTF.

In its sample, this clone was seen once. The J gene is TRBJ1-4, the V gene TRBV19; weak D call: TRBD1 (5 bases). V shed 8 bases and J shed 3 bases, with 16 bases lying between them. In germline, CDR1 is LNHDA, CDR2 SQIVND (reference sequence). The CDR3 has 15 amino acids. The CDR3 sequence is CASGPWGGSNEKLFF. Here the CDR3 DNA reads TGTGCCAGTGGTCCGTGGGGGGGATCTAATGAAAAACTGTTTTTT. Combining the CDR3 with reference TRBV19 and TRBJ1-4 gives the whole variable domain DGGITQSPKYLFRKEGQNVTLSCEQNLNHDAMYWYRQDPGQGLRLIYYSQIVNDFQKGDIAEGYSVSREKKESFPLTVTSAQKNPTAFYLCASGPWGGSNEKLFFGSGTQLSVL.